This TCR beta chain was identified during a study of response to subunit inactivated influenza vaccine. Study conclusions and caveats: Only a handful of new T cells, the authors suggested, are recruited with each seasonal influenza vaccination.

As concerns this clonotype: Its antigen is not identified.

Trimming took off 3 bases at V and 10 bases at J, with 9 bases between the two ends. Germline V gene lookup returns CDR1 SEHNR and CDR2 FQNEAQ (reference sequence). This CDR3 contains 12 residues. MiXCR was run by TCRdb on the RT-PCR reads, yielding one entry per CDR3 protein. The sample carries 550,000 to 600,000 distinct CDR3 sequences, roughly 12% recorded once. The material sequenced was PBMCs from blood, taken on the day of vaccination. This sequence was found in a man in his fifties or sixties who received an inactivated influenza vaccine. This chain links TRBV7-9 with TRBJ1-4; tentative D call: TRBD1 (5 bases). The CDR3, as DNA: TGTGCCAGCAGCTTGGGGGATACAAAACTGTTTTTT. Its protein product is CASSLGDTKLFF.